Each of the 26 T cell receptor beta chains below was sequenced from the same sample in a study of blood T cell repertoires in COVID-19. Method: immunoSEQ multiplex PCR; TCRdb's copy keeps in-frame clones and lacks some. The data show some 200,000 clones, 75% to 85% seen once. Sequenced sample: PBMCs or T cells enriched from blood (not recorded which). These receptors originate from a man aged 35-49 years who had recovered from COVID-19.

This chain links TRBV7-8 with TRBJ1-1; D may be TRBD1 (5 bases). The germline CDR1 and CDR2 sequences are SGHVS and FQNEAQ. The length of the CDR3 is 13 residues. Trimming cost V 5 bases and J 11 bases, with 18 bases left between them. The CDR3 sequence: CASSHLPGVWAFF. The CDR3 nucleotides read TGTGCCAGCAGCCACCTCCCGGGGGTATGGGCTTTCTTT.

This clone appeared a single time. The rearrangement uses TRBV9 and TRBJ2-1; a weak D match, TRBD2 (6 bases). The germline gives CDR1 SGDLS, CDR2 YYNGEE. Between the trimmed V and J ends, which lost 0 bases and 6 bases, there was a span of 13 bases. The CDR3 runs to 15 residues. CDR3 DNA: TGTGCCAGCAGCGTAGGGGGGAGGATAGGCAATGAGCAGTTCTTC. It yields the protein CASSVGGRIGNEQFF.

This chain links TRBV20-1 with TRBJ2-3, with 7 bases lining up with TRBD2. The ends lost 3 bases at V and 1 base at J; junction bases unmatched: 7. The CDR3 consists of 15 residues. Germline assignment: CDR1 DFQATT and CDR2 SNEGSKA (reference sequence). The CDR3 DNA follows: TGCAGTGCTAGTCCGGGAGGATGGGGCACAGATACGCAGTATTTT. Protein product: CSASPGGWGTDTQYF.

J is TRBJ2-4 and V is TRBV6-5; D gene unclear. The CDR3 contains 10 residues. CDR1 and CDR2 (germline): MNHEY, SVGAGI. The germline V and J ends were trimmed by 6 bases and 5 bases, with 2 bases remaining between them. The CDR3 region has the DNA TGTGCCAGCAGCGAAAACATTCAGTACTTC. Its protein product is CASSENIQYF.

The CDR3 is CASSSLAEREDTQYF. CDR3 nucleotide sequence: TGTGCCAGCAGCTCTCTAGCGGAGCGGGAGGATACGCAGTATTTT. V is TRBV11-1 and J is TRBJ2-3; 8 bases are shared with TRBD2. Looked up from germline, CDR1 is SGHAT and CDR2 is FQDESV (reference sequence). V lost 4 bases to trimming and J lost 6 bases; unmatched junction nucleotides: 9. CDR3 length equals 15 residues.

The chain links TRBV7-6 to TRBJ2-2; D unresolved. Trimming shortened V by 1 base and J by 3 bases, and 6 bases separated the two germline ends. CDR1 SGHVS and CDR2 FNYEAQ come from the germline V gene. CDR3 length: 14 residues. The CDR3 region has the DNA TGTGCCAGCAGCTTAGAGGAGTACACCGGGGAGCTGTTTTTT. Protein: CASSLEEYTGELFF.

This rearrangement joins TRBV6-1 to TRBJ1-5; TRBD1 might be the D (6 bases). Trimming pared 3 bases from V and 4 bases from J, leaving 22 bases between. The CDR3 length is 18 residues. The V gene's germline CDR1 is MNHNS and CDR2 SASEGT. The CDR3 DNA follows: TGTGCCAGCAGTGAGGTAACAGGGTTAGTTAATTCGAATCAGCCCCAGCATTTT. It encodes CASSEVTGLVNSNQPQHF.

Details on this clone: Relative to the germline gene, one junction end is altered; a read error may explain this. This sequence joins TRBV2 and TRBJ1-5; 8 bases are shared with TRBD1. This CDR3 region has 16 residues. Germline V gives CDR1 SNHLY, CDR2 FYNNEI. DNA for the CDR3: TGTGCCAGCAGTGGGGGAGGACAGGGAAGCAACCAGCCCCAGCATTTT. Translation gives CASSGGGQGSNQPQHF.

The chain couples TRBV19 to TRBJ2-7; perhaps TRBD1 as D (5 bases). There are 16 residues in the CDR3. The V end was cut by 3 bases, the J end by 0 bases, with 15 bases between. Germline-derived CDR1 and CDR2 are LNHDA and SQIVND (reference sequence). Written as DNA, the CDR3 is TGTGCCAGTAGTATGTGGTGGACACGGGCCTCCTACGAGCAGTACTTC. Translated: CASSMWWTRASYEQYF. Full variable domain (rest looked up from reference TRBV19 and TRBJ2-7): DGGITQSPKYLFRKEGQNVTLSCEQNLNHDAMYWYRQDPGQGLRLIYYSQIVNDFQKGDIAEGYSVSREKKESFPLTVTSAQKNPTAFYLCASSMWWTRASYEQYFGPGTRLTVT.

The chain carries TRBV27 and TRBJ1-1; D not resolved. V was cut by 5 bases and J by 1 base, with 11 bases left in between. The CDR3 has 14 residues. Germline V gives CDR1 MNHEY, CDR2 SMNVEV (reference sequence). CDR3 DNA sequence: TGTGCCAGCAGTAGCGTATCTGCGAACACTGAAGCTTTCTTT. Protein: CASSSVSANTEAFF.

This chain joins TRBV11-1 and TRBJ2-1, with D maybe TRBD2 (5 bases). CDR1 is SGHAT, CDR2 FQDESV, per germline (reference sequence). This CDR3 is 15 amino acids long. V was shortened by 3 bases and J by 6 bases, with 15 bases between the two germline ends. For the CDR3, the DNA is TGTGCCAGCAGCTTTTTTTACGGCCGGGGCAATGAGCAGTTCTTC. Its translation is CASSFFYGRGNEQFF.

This clone was seen a handful of times. This sequence joins TRBV6-1 and TRBJ1-1, with 10 bases that match TRBD1. This CDR3 spans 15 amino acids. CDR1 and CDR2 (germline): MNHNS, SASEGT. V shed 3 bases, J shed 5 bases, and the junction held 6 bases outside the gene matches. CDR3 in DNA: TGTGCCAGCAGTGATAGGACAGGGGGAGGAACTGAAGCTTTCTTT. Its translation: CASSDRTGGGTEAFF.

V is TRBV5-1 and J is TRBJ1-2; D perhaps matches TRBD1 (6 bases). The germline gives CDR1 SGHRS, CDR2 YFSETQ. The CDR3 length is 16 residues. V was trimmed by 1 base and J by 2 bases, leaving 15 bases between them. CDR3 nucleotide sequence: TGCGCCAGCAGCTTGCATGGGACAAGCAGCAACTATGGCTACACCTTC. It specifies CASSLHGTSSNYGYTF.

CDR3 sequence: CASSQYGSNSPLHF. The CDR3 nucleotides are TGTGCCAGCAGCCAATACGGGTCCAATTCACCCCTCCACTTT. This chain connects TRBV4-2 to TRBJ1-6; D is undetermined. This CDR3 spans 14 amino acids. Germline CDR1 reads LGHNA; CDR2 reads YNFKEQ. V was pared by 2 bases and J by 7 bases, with 9 bases between.

This chain joins TRBV12-3 or TRBV12-4 and TRBJ2-5; 7 nucleotides align to TRBD1. CDR3 length: 13 residues. V dropped 6 bases and J dropped 5; count of bases not matched to a gene: 6. The CDR3 sequence: CASRQGVVETQYF. The CDR3 coding sequence is TGTGCCAGCAGGCAGGGGGTGGTCGAGACCCAGTACTTC.

This clone has a single count. V gene TRBV18 combines with J gene TRBJ1-5; TRBD1 matches at 8 bases. From germline, CDR1 is KGHSH and CDR2 LQKENI. This CDR3 has 13 residues. The V and J ends lost 5 bases and 8 bases, in that order; junction bases with no gene match: 5. Written as DNA, the CDR3 is TGTGCCAGCTCAGGACAGGGAGGGGAGCCCCAGCATTTT. This gives the protein CASSGQGGEPQHF.

The chain recombines TRBV19 with TRBJ2-3; 10 bases align to TRBD2. This CDR3 has 17 amino acids. V was clipped by 7 bases and J by 2 bases; unmatched bases: 12. The germline gives CDR1 LNHDA, CDR2 SQIVND (reference sequence). CDR3 nucleotides: TGTGCCAGTACCCCCATGGTGCTAGCGGGGGTCACAGATACGCAGTATTTT. Translated, it gives CASTPMVLAGVTDTQYF.

As regards this clone: The same CDR3 can be traced to other DNA sequences in this sample. V and J are TRBV3-1 (or the pseudogene TRBV3-2) and TRBJ2-3; maybe TRBD2 (5 bases). CDR3 size: 13 residues. CDR1 is LGHDT and CDR2 is YNNKEL in the germline V gene (reference sequence). V lost 6 bases to trimming and J lost 3 bases, with 10 bases between them. The DNA of the CDR3 is TGTGCCAGCAGTCGCCCGGGAACAGATACGCAGTATTTT. Its protein is CASSRPGTDTQYF.

The chain recombines TRBV19 with TRBJ2-7, with 8 bases identical to TRBD2. Germline V CDR1 and CDR2: LNHDA, SQIVND (reference sequence). CDR3 length: 15 amino acids. Trimming cost V 7 bases and J 1 base; bases outside gene matches: 9. CDR3 bases: TGTGCCAGTACGTCCCCTAGCGGGCCTTCCTACGAGCAGTACTTC. This gives the protein CASTSPSGPSYEQYF. The variable domain in full, with the rest retrieved from reference TRBV19 and TRBJ2-7, is DGGITQSPKYLFRKEGQNVTLSCEQNLNHDAMYWYRQDPGQGLRLIYYSQIVNDFQKGDIAEGYSVSREKKESFPLTVTSAQKNPTAFYLCASTSPSGPSYEQYFGPGTRLTVT.

The chain links TRBV5-1 to TRBJ1-2; 7 bases fit TRBD1. CDR3 size: 15 residues. V dropped 4 bases and J dropped 0; count of bases not matched to a gene: 6. Germline assignment: CDR1 SGHRS and CDR2 YFSETQ. CDR3 DNA sequence: TGCGCCAGCAGCATTGGGACAGTAGCTAACTATGGCTACACCTTC. Translating it yields CASSIGTVANYGYTF.

This clone turned up a few times. This chain links TRBV5-1 with TRBJ1-1, with D maybe TRBD1 (5 bases). The CDR3 contains 13 residues. Deletions cut 6 bases from V and 6 bases from J, with 15 bases between. Germline V lookup: CDR1 SGHRS, CDR2 YFSETQ. This CDR3 reads CASTTGDRAEAFF. For the CDR3, the DNA is TGCGCCAGCACAACGGGGGATCGGGCTGAAGCTTTCTTT. Variable domain in full (rest from reference TRBV5-1 and TRBJ1-1): KAGVTQTPRYLIKTRGQQVTLSCSPISGHRSVSWYQQTPGQGLQFLFEYFSETQRNKGNFPGRFSGRQFSNSRSEMNVSTLELGDSALYLCASTTGDRAEAFFGQGTRLTVV.

This clone was recorded a few times. V gene TRBV12-5 combines with J gene TRBJ1-2; 9 nucleotides line up with TRBD1. With V trimmed by 1 base and J by 8 bases, 11 bases remained unmatched. The length of the CDR3 is 16 residues. Per the germline V gene, CDR1 is LGHNT and CDR2 is FRNRAP. CDR3 in amino acids: CASGLGRTGGSEGYTF. CDR3 nucleotide sequence: TGTGCTAGTGGTTTGGGCCGAACAGGGGGCTCAGAAGGCTACACCTTC.

V gene TRBV28 combines with J gene TRBJ1-2, with D unclear. Germline V CDR1 and CDR2: MDHEN, SYDVKM. The V gene lost 6 bases and the J gene lost 3 bases, with 2 bases spanning the gap. CDR3 length: 10 amino acids. The CDR3 nucleotides are TGTGCCAGCAGCGACTATGGCTACACCTTC. Translation gives CASSDYGYTF.

The chain carries TRBV3-1 (or the pseudogene TRBV3-2) and TRBJ1-2; 8 nucleotides align to TRBD1. CDR1 and CDR2 from the germline V gene are LGHDT and YNNKEL (reference sequence). This CDR3 has 16 residues. Germline trimming cut 4 bases from V and 4 bases from J; bases unmatched to any gene: 11. CDR3 protein: CASSPAADRVPYGYTF. CDR3 DNA sequence: TGTGCCAGCAGCCCAGCCGCGGACAGGGTCCCCTATGGCTACACCTTC.

V gene TRBV6-5 combines with J gene TRBJ2-3; 8 nucleotides align to TRBD1. Germline trimming cut 7 bases from V and 2 bases from J; bases unmatched to any gene: 5. The CDR3 sequence is 14 residues long. Germline values: CDR1 MNHEY, CDR2 SVGAGI. CDR3 coding DNA: TGTGCCAGCATAGGACAGGGCTTCACAGATACGCAGTATTTT. It encodes CASIGQGFTDTQYF.

This chain's CDR3 is CASSKQEGTNYGYTF. The CDR3 DNA sequence: TGTGCCAGTAGTAAGCAGGAGGGCACGAACTATGGCTACACCTTC. The genes are TRBV19 and TRBJ1-2; D uncertain. Trimming cost V 4 bases and J 2 bases, with 14 bases left between them. This CDR3 is built from 15 residues. Germline CDR1 and CDR2: LNHDA and SQIVND (reference sequence).